These T cell receptor beta chains were read from a single sample in a study of shared clonotypes between healthy human individuals. TCRdb keeps only in-frame clones here, not all; method: immunoSEQ multiplex PCR. The sample has 400,000 to 550,000 clones, around three quarters seen once. Source material: PBMCs. These receptors came from a woman in her 40s in good health. Some clones in this sample may be carry-over from other donors' samples. CDR3s include the opening cysteine and the closing phenylalanine or tryptophan. The D gene is left open where the match is weak. The size of a clone is reported for some rows only, either as once, few or many, or as a class for expanded clones.

abundance	v_gene	j_gene	len	d_gene	CDR3aa	CDR3nt
.	TRBV7-9	TRBJ2-1	14	.	CASSLEVSYNEQFF	TGTGCCAGCAGCTTAGAGGTGTCCTACAATGAGCAGTTCTTC
.	TRBV18	TRBJ2-5	16	TRBD2	CASSPKSAGDRETQYF	TGTGCCAGCTCACCAAAGTCAGCGGGAGATCGAGAGACCCAGTACTTC
once	TRBV27	TRBJ1-1	15	.	CASTTTSGVNTEAFF	TGTGCCAGCACCACGACCTCCGGGGTGAACACTGAAGCTTTCTTT
.	TRBV27	TRBJ2-2	12	.	CASSPGWRGLFF	TGTGCCAGCAGTCCCGGGTGGAGGGGGCTGTTTTTT
once	TRBV2	TRBJ2-4	12	.	CASTEGFNIQYF	TGTGCCAGCACCGAAGGCTTCAACATTCAGTACTTC
.	TRBV7-2	TRBJ1-2	13	TRBD1	CASSLGTGRGYTF	TGTGCCAGCAGCTTAGGGACAGGGCGAGGCTACACCTTC
.	TRBV5-6	TRBJ2-2	14	.	CASTQGPNTGELFF	TGTGCCAGCACTCAGGGACCCAACACCGGGGAGCTGTTTTTT
once	TRBV28	TRBJ2-2	13	.	CASSYEGAGELFF	TGTGCCAGCAGTTACGAGGGGGCCGGGGAGCTGTTTTTT
once	TRBV2	TRBJ2-7	15	TRBD1	CASSSPGQGLYEQYF	TGTGCCAGCAGTTCCCCGGGACAGGGGTTGTACGAGCAGTACTTC
few	TRBV7-2	TRBJ2-7	11	.	CASSLALEQYF	TGTGCCAGCAGCTTAGCGCTTGAGCAGTACTTC